This TCR beta chain was sequenced for a study of blood T cell repertoires in COVID-19. Data came from immunoSEQ multiplex PCR; TCRdb stores just in-frame clones and leaves some out. The sample lists about 220,000 clones, 88% occurring once. The CDR3 totals 13 residues. The germline gives CDR1 LGHDT, CDR2 YNNKEL (reference sequence). V was clipped by 2 bases and J by 1 base, with 5 bases between them. The TCR was taken from a woman aged 45-65 years with acute COVID-19. Source material: PBMCs or T cells enriched from blood (not recorded which). This chain connects TRBV3-1 (or the pseudogene TRBV3-2) to TRBJ1-1; D is unclear. CDR3 residues: CASSQNGNTEAFF. CDR3 coding DNA: TGTGCCAGCAGCCAAAACGGGAACACTGAAGCTTTCTTT.